This T cell receptor (beta chain) was sequenced for a study of blood T cell repertoires in COVID-19. For the study at large: Acute and convalescent COVID-19 specimens originated in the United States, Italy and Spain. The analysed material was cDNA or gDNA that came from T cells, B-cell-depleted T cells, or PBMCs.

The CDR3 consists of 15 residues. V was cut by 4 bases and J by 0 bases, with 11 bases left in between. In germline, CDR1 is SGHNT, CDR2 YYREEE (reference sequence). Original methodology: Amplification from reference gene primers served as the basis for estimated nucleated cell counts. The repertoire was sequenced with immunoSEQ multiplex PCR; TCRdb's copy has only in-frame clones and lacks some. From that table come the V and J calls and clone size; the DNA was used to work out D and trimming. The sample lists about 230,000 clones, roughly 80% occurring once. The sequencing sample was made of peripheral blood. The TCR was taken from a woman between 45 and 60 years old with acute or convalescent COVID-19. The rearrangement joins TRBV5-4 to TRBJ2-1; D is perhaps TRBD2 (6 bases). The CDR3 DNA reads TGTGCCAGCAGCACGGACGGGAGCTCCTACAATGAGCAGTTCTTC. Translated, it gives CASSTDGSSYNEQFF.